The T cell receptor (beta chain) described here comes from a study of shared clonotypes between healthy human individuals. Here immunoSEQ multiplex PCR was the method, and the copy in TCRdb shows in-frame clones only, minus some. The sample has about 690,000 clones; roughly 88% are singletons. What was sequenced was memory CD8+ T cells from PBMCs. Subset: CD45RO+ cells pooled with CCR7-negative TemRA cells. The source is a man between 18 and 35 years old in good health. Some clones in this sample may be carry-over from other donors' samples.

CDR3 in amino acids: CASSLATPYEQYF. The DNA of the CDR3 is TGTGCCAGCAGCTTAGCGACCCCCTACGAGCAGTACTTC. The chain has TRBV11-2 and TRBJ2-7, with no clear D. V was clipped by 1 base and J by 2 bases, with 6 bases between them. The CDR3 consists of 13 residues. The germline CDR1 and CDR2 sequences are SGHAT and FQNNGV.